The TCR beta chain under discussion was sequenced for a study of CD8 T cells in ankylosing spondylitis. Overall study results and limits: Seemingly characteristic of ankylosing spondylitis blood was a TCR beta motif consisting of fewer than 10 highly homologous variants. Earlier reports found some motif variants in synovial fluid and blood in reactive arthritis.

CDR3 size: 15 residues. V shed 6 bases and J shed 7 bases, with 22 bases lying between them. Generation of TCR beta libraries employed quantitative 5'-RACE incorporating molecular barcodes. A single record per CDR3 protein comes from TCRdb applying MiXCR to the 5' RACE reads. Here the sample spans 150,000 to 200,000 distinct CDR3 sequences, around 13% being singletons. This clonotype showed up many times. What it binds is unknown. The sequence derives from a female donor with ankylosing spondylitis or in good health (not recorded which). The rearrangement uses TRBV12-3 or TRBV12-4 and TRBJ2-7; maybe TRBD2 (6 bases). Sequenced: blood, either unsorted or a sorted T cell fraction (not recorded which). The CDR3 DNA reads TGTGCCAGCAGCCCCGGTTTCGGAGGGGTTAGGGAGCAGTACTTC. Protein sequence: CASSPGFGGVREQYF.